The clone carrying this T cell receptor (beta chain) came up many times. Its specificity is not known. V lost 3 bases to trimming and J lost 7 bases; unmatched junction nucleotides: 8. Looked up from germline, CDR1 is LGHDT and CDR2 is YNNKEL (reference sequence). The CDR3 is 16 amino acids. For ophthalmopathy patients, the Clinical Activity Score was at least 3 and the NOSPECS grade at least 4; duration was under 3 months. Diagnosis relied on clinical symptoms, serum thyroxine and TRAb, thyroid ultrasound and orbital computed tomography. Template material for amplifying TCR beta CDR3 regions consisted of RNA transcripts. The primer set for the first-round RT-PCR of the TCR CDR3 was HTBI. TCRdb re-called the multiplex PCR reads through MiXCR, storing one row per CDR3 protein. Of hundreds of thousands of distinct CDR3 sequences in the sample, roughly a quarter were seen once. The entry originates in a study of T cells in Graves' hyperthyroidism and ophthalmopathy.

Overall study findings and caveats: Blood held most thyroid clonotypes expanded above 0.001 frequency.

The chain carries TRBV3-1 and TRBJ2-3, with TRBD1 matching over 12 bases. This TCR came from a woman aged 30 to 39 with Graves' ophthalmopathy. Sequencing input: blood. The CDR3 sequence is CASSQPGTGGAYTQYF. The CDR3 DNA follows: TGTGCCAGCAGCCAGCCTGGGACAGGGGGCGCGTATACGCAGTATTTT.